These 27 T cell receptor beta chains originate from one sample sequenced in a study of blood T cells in healthy people across ages. A sample-barcoded 5' primer and a J-beta primer mix were used in a second PCR of about 6 to 12 cycles. TCRdb fed the 5' RACE reads into MiXCR, producing one record per CDR3 protein. The sample has about 1,600,000 distinct CDR3 sequences; 42% are singletons. Material: blood. These receptors all stem from a woman aged 18 to 35 in good health.

The CDR3 sequence: CATSRDLGETEAFF. The CDR3 coding sequence is TGTGCCACCAGCAGAGATTTGGGGGAAACTGAAGCTTTCTTT. This sequence joins TRBV15 and TRBJ1-1; D is possibly TRBD1 (5 bases). The CDR3 consists of 14 residues. V was cut by 0 bases and J by 5 bases, with 10 bases left in between. Germline V lookup: CDR1 LNHNV, CDR2 YYDKDF (reference sequence). Full variable domain (remainder filled in from reference TRBV15 and TRBJ1-1): DAMVIQNPRYQVTQFGKPVTLSCSQTLNHNVMYWYQQKSSQAPKLLFHYYDKDFNNEADTPDNFQSRRPNTSFCFLDIRSPGLGDTAMYLCATSRDLGETEAFFGQGTRLTVV.

This clonotype was found a few times. This chain uses TRBV2 with TRBJ2-7; tentatively, D is TRBD1 or TRBD2 (6 bases each). The DNA end is a closer match to TRBJ2-4, so the J assignment may be wrong. The germline V gene has CDR1 SNHLY and CDR2 FYNNEI. The CDR3 is 13 amino acids. The CDR3 loop reads CASSDRGGNIQYF. The CDR3 region has the DNA TGTGCCAGCAGTGACAGGGGAGGAAACATTCAGTACTTC.

J is TRBJ2-5 and V is TRBV27; D remains ambiguous. With 5 bases removed from V and 11 bases from J, the gap between germline ends came to 18 bases. The germline gives CDR1 MNHEY, CDR2 SMNVEV (reference sequence). The CDR3 sequence is 13 residues long. CDR3 amino acids: CASSTSAEAEQYF. DNA for the CDR3: TGTGCCAGCAGTACTTCCGCCGAAGCAGAGCAGTACTTC.

The rearrangement uses TRBV10-3 and TRBJ2-2; TRBD2 matches at 9 bases. Losses at the gene ends were 0 bases for V and 5 bases for J; bases not matched to a gene: 4. The CDR3 runs to 16 residues. CDR1 ENHRY and CDR2 SYGVKD come from the germline V gene. The CDR3 region is CAISESYTSGTGELFF. The CDR3 nucleotides are TGTGCCATCAGTGAGTCGTATACTAGCGGGACCGGGGAGCTGTTTTTT.

This sequence joins TRBV5-4 and TRBJ2-1; a weak D match, TRBD2 (7 bases). This CDR3 comprises 13 residues. Germline values: CDR1 SGHNT, CDR2 YYREEE (reference sequence). The V gene lost 7 bases and the J gene lost 13 bases, with 21 bases spanning the gap. CDR3 in amino acids: CASLRGGQETQFF. DNA for the CDR3: TGTGCCAGCTTAAGGGGGGGGCAAGAGACCCAGTTCTTC.

V is TRBV4-1 and J is TRBJ2-3, with 10 nucleotides matching TRBD2. This CDR3 is built from 16 residues. Germline CDR1 MGHRA, CDR2 YSYEKL. With V trimmed by 3 bases and J by 9 bases, 12 bases remained unmatched. CDR3 sequence (DNA): TGCGCCAGCAGCCAGGAGGGAACTAGCGGGGTGGGGACGCAGTATTTT. Translated, it gives CASSQEGTSGVGTQYF.

The rearrangement joins TRBV2 to TRBJ2-3; D tentatively reads TRBD1 or TRBD2 (6 bases each). The germline V gene encodes CDR1 SNHLY and CDR2 FYNNEI. Trimming shortened V by 7 bases and J by 5 bases, and 16 bases separated the two germline ends. The CDR3 spans 14 residues. CDR3 coding DNA: TGTGCCAGCAATCCGGGGGCTGGGGTAGATACGCAGTATTTT. It translates to CASNPGAGVDTQYF.

This clonotype appeared a single time. The CDR3 spells CASSKGLNTEAFF. In DNA form, the CDR3 reads TGCGCCAGCAGCAAAGGGCTTAACACTGAAGCTTTCTTT. The chain has TRBV5-1 and TRBJ1-1; D uncertain. Germline V lookup: CDR1 SGHRS, CDR2 YFSETQ. Trimming shortened V by 4 bases and J by 2 bases, and 9 bases separated the two germline ends. The CDR3 has 13 amino acids.

This clonotype was counted a few times. The CDR3: CASSGTPNGEKLFF. DNA for the CDR3: TGTGCCAGCAGCGGGACTCCGAACGGTGAAAAACTGTTTTTT. The chain uses TRBV9 and TRBJ1-4; unclear D gene. This CDR3 comprises 14 residues. With 3 bases removed from V and 7 bases from J, the gap between germline ends came to 13 bases. In germline, CDR1 is SGDLS, CDR2 YYNGEE. The full variable domain, in which reference TRBV9 and TRBJ1-4 provide the parts outside the CDR3, is DSGVTQTPKHLITATGQRVTLRCSPRSGDLSVYWYQQSLDQGLQFLIQYYNGEERAKGNILERFSAQQFPDLHSELNLSSLELGDSALYFCASSGTPNGEKLFFGSGTQLSVL.

This clonotype was recorded once. V usage is TRBV28 and J usage is TRBJ1-1; 8 bases agree with TRBD1. Germline CDR1 reads MDHEN; CDR2 reads SYDVKM. The CDR3 runs to 17 residues. The V and J ends lost 6 bases and 5 bases, in that order; junction bases with no gene match: 17. Here the CDR3 DNA reads TGTGCCAGCAGCTTGGGACAACAGGGGGTTAGTGGAACTGAAGCTTTCTTT. Translated: CASSLGQQGVSGTEAFF.

The rearrangement joins TRBV6-5 to TRBJ2-2, with D hard to call. The CDR3 length is 15 residues. The ends were cut back, 6 bases at V and 5 bases at J, with 16 bases in the middle. Germline V CDR1 and CDR2: MNHEY, SVGAGI. The CDR3, as DNA: TGTGCCAGCAGCCGCGGCGAGCTTAAGACCGGGGAGCTGTTTTTT. Its protein is CASSRGELKTGELFF.

This clonotype was counted a few times. The chain employs TRBV6-5 and TRBJ2-7; no clear D. The CDR3 runs to 13 residues. Germline V gene sequence: CDR1 MNHEY, CDR2 SVGAGI. V was cut by 2 bases and J by 0 bases, with 5 bases left in between. The CDR3 nucleotides read TGTGCCAGCAGTTACACAGCCTCCTACGAGCAGTACTTC. It codes for CASSYTASYEQYF.

This sequence joins TRBV9 and TRBJ2-2; no reliable D call. Germline V CDR1 and CDR2: SGDLS, YYNGEE. V lost 6 bases, J lost 6 bases, and 21 bases lay in between. The CDR3 contains 16 residues. This CDR3 is CASTPKAPLFAGELFF. The CDR3 DNA reads TGTGCCAGCACTCCGAAGGCCCCTCTTTTCGCCGGGGAGCTGTTTTTT. Variable domain in full (rest from reference TRBV9 and TRBJ2-2): DSGVTQTPKHLITATGQRVTLRCSPRSGDLSVYWYQQSLDQGLQFLIQYYNGEERAKGNILERFSAQQFPDLHSELNLSSLELGDSALYFCASTPKAPLFAGELFFGEGSRLTVL.

V gene TRBV5-6 combines with J gene TRBJ2-1; 9 bases are shared with TRBD2. The CDR3 consists of 17 residues. V lost 0 bases, J lost 4 bases, and 8 bases stayed unmatched. Germline lookup yields CDR1 SGHDT and CDR2 YYEEEE. The CDR3 nucleotides are TGTGCCAGCAGCTTGGGAGGCGGGAGGGCTCGGTACAATGAGCAGTTCTTC. This encodes CASSLGGGRARYNEQFF. The variable domain in full, with the rest retrieved from reference TRBV5-6 and TRBJ2-1, is DAGVTQSPTHLIKTRGQQVTLRCSPKSGHDTVSWYQQALGQGPQFIFQYYEEEERQRGNFPDRFSGHQFPNYSSELNVNALLLGDSALYLCASSLGGGRARYNEQFFGPGTRLTVL.

The chain is built from TRBV10-3 and TRBJ2-3, with D tentatively TRBD2 (7 bases). The CDR3 runs to 17 residues. Germline CDR1 reads ENHRY; CDR2 reads SYGVKD. V dropped 2 bases and J dropped 0 bases, with 15 bases sitting between them. The CDR3 sequence is CAISEAGAGSSTDTQYF. DNA for the CDR3: TGTGCCATCAGTGAGGCGGGGGCAGGGTCGAGCACAGATACGCAGTATTTT.

The chain employs TRBV12-3 or TRBV12-4 and TRBJ2-7, with 15 bases identical to TRBD2. The trim removed 6 bases at V and 2 bases at J, leaving 8 bases unmatched. This CDR3 has 17 residues. The CDR3 DNA reads TGTGCCAGCAGATCCGGACTAGCGGGAGGGCCGCCCTACGAGCAGTACTTC. This sequence encodes CASRSGLAGGPPYEQYF.

This clonotype has a handful of counts. The V call is TRBV5-1, the J call TRBJ2-7; TRBD2 might be the D (5 bases). Per germline, CDR1 SGHRS and CDR2 YFSETQ. Trimming pared 4 bases from V and 3 bases from J, leaving 14 bases between. The CDR3 extends over 14 amino acids. In nucleotides, the CDR3 is TGCGCCAGCAGCCCTATAACTAGTTTCTACGAGCAGTACTTC. It is translated as CASSPITSFYEQYF.

The J gene is TRBJ1-5, the V gene TRBV20-1; 10 bases match TRBD1. CDR1 is DFQATT, CDR2 SNEGSKA, per germline (reference sequence). V lost 3 bases and J lost 0; bases outside the gene matches: 5. The CDR3 length is 16 residues. This chain's CDR3 is CSARTGGVGSNQPQHF. In nucleotides, the CDR3 is TGCAGTGCTAGGACAGGGGGCGTGGGTAGCAATCAGCCCCAGCATTTT.

The gene calls are TRBV7-9 and TRBJ2-7; 7 nucleotides line up with TRBD2. The CDR3 contains 18 residues. Trimming at V came to 2 bases and at J to 3 bases, leaving 16 bases not matched to a gene. The germline gives CDR1 SEHNR, CDR2 FQNEAQ (reference sequence). The CDR3 DNA reads TGTGCCAGCAGCTTAAGGGACGGGGGGACCGTTCTTAACTACGAGCAGTACTTC. Amino acid sequence: CASSLRDGGTVLNYEQYF.

With regard to this clonotype: One end of the junction does not line up with germline, which may come from a read error. V gene TRBV7-2 combines with J gene TRBJ2-1; 8 nucleotides line up with TRBD2. The CDR3 loop spans 15 amino acids. Germline V gives CDR1 SGHTA, CDR2 FQGNSA. The CDR3, as DNA: TGTGCCAGCAGCTTAGGGGCTAGCGGGTACAGTGAGCAGTTCTTC. Translating it yields CASSLGASGYSEQFF.

This clonotype showed up many times. The chain combines TRBV12-3 or TRBV12-4 with TRBJ2-3, with 8 bases fitting TRBD2. J gave up 1 base and V 6 bases, and 3 bases lay outside the gene matches. This CDR3 has 14 residues. Here the CDR3 DNA reads TGTGCCAGCAGCGGGCGGGGGGGCACAGATACGCAGTATTTT. Protein: CASSGRGGTDTQYF.

The chain links TRBV7-8 to TRBJ2-3; D may be TRBD1 or TRBD2 (7 bases each). Trimming stripped 2 bases from V and 5 bases from J, with 20 bases between. The V gene's germline CDR1 is SGHVS and CDR2 FQNEAQ. The CDR3 runs to 17 residues. CDR3 amino acids: CASSLSPQGGALDTQYF. DNA of the CDR3: TGTGCCAGCAGCTTAAGCCCCCAGGGGGGGGCTTTAGATACGCAGTATTTT.

V is TRBV4-1 and J is TRBJ2-3, with TRBD2 matching 8 bases. Germline lookup yields CDR1 MGHRA and CDR2 YSYEKL. The CDR3 totals 16 residues. Unmatched junction bases numbered 5, after V lost 0 bases and J lost 3 bases. The CDR3 spells CASSQDPGGATDTQYF. CDR3 DNA sequence: TGCGCCAGCAGCCAAGATCCCGGGGGGGCTACAGATACGCAGTATTTT.

This chain uses TRBV11-2 with TRBJ1-1; D is unresolved. The CDR3 totals 17 residues. Germline-derived CDR1 and CDR2 are SGHAT and FQNNGV. V was cut by 6 bases and J by 2 bases, with 22 bases left in between. In DNA, the CDR3 is TGTGCCAGCAGTTTCTTCGGTCCCACAAGTGCCAACACTGAAGCTTTCTTT. Encoded protein: CASSFFGPTSANTEAFF.

This clonotype was observed at least ten times. As DNA, the CDR3 is TGTGCCAGCAGCCGGACAGGGGCTGAAGGAGAGACCCAGTACTTC. Amino acids: CASSRTGAEGETQYF. V gene TRBV12-3 or TRBV12-4 combines with J gene TRBJ2-5; the match to TRBD1 covers 9 bases. V was clipped by 6 bases and J by 4 bases; unmatched bases: 9. The CDR3 sequence is 15 residues long.

J is TRBJ2-7 and V is TRBV5-5; 8 bases fit TRBD1. From germline, CDR1 is SGHKS and CDR2 YYEKEE (reference sequence). CDR3 length: 14 residues. V was clipped by 5 bases and J by 5 bases; unmatched bases: 9. CDR3 nucleotides: TGTGCCAGCAGACCACCCGGACAGGGCCACGAGCAGTACTTC. Translating it yields CASRPPGQGHEQYF. The whole variable domain, filled in from reference TRBV5-5 and TRBJ2-7, reads DAGVTQSPTHLIKTRGQQVTLRCSPISGHKSVSWYQQVLGQGPQFIFQYYEKEERGRGNFPDRFSARQFPNYSSELNVNALLLGDSALYLCASRPPGQGHEQYFGPGTRLTVT.

The gene calls are TRBV15 and TRBJ2-4; weak D call: TRBD1 (6 bases). The CDR3 has 19 residues. Germline lookup yields CDR1 LNHNV and CDR2 YYDKDF (reference sequence). Trimming took 0 bases from V and 0 from J, leaving 18 bases between them. CDR3 bases: TGTGCCACCAGCAGAGACCAAGGAACAGGGAAACTAGCCAAAAACATTCAGTACTTC. Protein: CATSRDQGTGKLAKNIQYF.